Listed below are T cell receptor beta chains from one sample, sequenced in a study of CD8+ T cells in alopecia areata. The protocol was immunoSEQ multiplex PCR, while the TCRdb copy is restricted to in-frame clones and leaves out a portion. The data contain about 200,000 clones, about 60% of them seen just once; the ten biggest clones take up approximately 3.4%. Material: CD4+ T cells sorted from blood, obtained at week 4, from a patient treated with tofacitinib. These receptors came from a human donor with alopecia areata. The CDR3 runs from the conserved cysteine through the conserved F or W. Each record gives: V gene, J gene, D gene, clone size, CDR3 DNA, CDR3 protein. A D gene is named only where the DNA matches it firmly. The size entry is marked missing in some rows and otherwise reads once, few, many or a size class.

v_gene: TRBV5-6; j_gene: TRBJ2-1; d_gene: NA; abundance: NA; CDR3nt: TGTGCCAGCAGCGCACTGGATGAGCAGTTCTTC; CDR3aa: CASSALDEQFF
v_gene: TRBV29-1; j_gene: TRBJ1-5; d_gene: NA; abundance: NA; CDR3nt: TGCAGCGTTGCCCGCGAGGGTCTCCAGCCCCAGCATTTT; CDR3aa: CSVAREGLQPQHF
v_gene: TRBV7-9; j_gene: TRBJ2-2; d_gene: NA; abundance: few; CDR3nt: TGTGCCAGCAGACCGGAGGACATTAACACCGGGGAGCTGTTTTTT; CDR3aa: CASRPEDINTGELFF
v_gene: TRBV4-2; j_gene: TRBJ2-2; d_gene: NA; abundance: once; CDR3nt: TGTGCCAGCAGCCAAGATCCCGGGACAAACACCGGGGAGCTGTTTTTT; CDR3aa: CASSQDPGTNTGELFF
v_gene: TRBV25-1; j_gene: TRBJ2-2; d_gene: NA; abundance: NA; CDR3nt: TGTGCCAGCAGTGTTGCCTATGACAGGCTAAACACCGGGGAGCTGTTTTTT; CDR3aa: CASSVAYDRLNTGELFF
v_gene: TRBV5-4; j_gene: TRBJ1-2; d_gene: NA; abundance: few; CDR3nt: TGTGCCACCCTTCCGTCCAGGGGAACCTATGGCTACACCTTC; CDR3aa: CATLPSRGTYGYTF
v_gene: TRBV7-2; j_gene: TRBJ1-2; d_gene: TRBD1; abundance: NA; CDR3nt: TGTGCCAGCAGCTCCAGACAGGGGGCGTTCCTGGCCTATGGCTACACCTTC; CDR3aa: CASSSRQGAFLAYGYTF
v_gene: TRBV7-2; j_gene: TRBJ2-3; d_gene: TRBD2; abundance: NA; CDR3nt: TGTGCCAGCAGCCCCGGACTAGCGGGGGGAAATACGCAGTATTTT; CDR3aa: CASSPGLAGGNTQYF
v_gene: TRBV5-6; j_gene: TRBJ1-2; d_gene: NA; abundance: NA; CDR3nt: TGTGCCAGCATGTCAGCCTATGGCTACACCTTC; CDR3aa: CASMSAYGYTF
v_gene: TRBV5-6; j_gene: TRBJ2-5; d_gene: NA; abundance: NA; CDR3nt: TGTGCCAGCAGCTTCCTTGGGTGGGAGACCCAGTACTTC; CDR3aa: CASSFLGWETQYF
v_gene: TRBV6-6; j_gene: TRBJ1-1; d_gene: NA; abundance: NA; CDR3nt: TGTGCCAGCAGTTTAGCCGTACAGGGTTTCACTGAAGCTTTCTTT; CDR3aa: CASSLAVQGFTEAFF
v_gene: TRBV18; j_gene: TRBJ1-2; d_gene: TRBD1; abundance: NA; CDR3nt: TGTGCCAGCTCACCCGACAGGGACCGTCAGGGCCATGGCTACACCTTC; CDR3aa: CASSPDRDRQGHGYTF
v_gene: TRBV5-1; j_gene: TRBJ2-3; d_gene: TRBD2; abundance: NA; CDR3nt: TGCGCCAGCAGCACCACCGGGGGGGCCGGAGATACGCAGTATTTT; CDR3aa: CASSTTGGAGDTQYF
v_gene: TRBV7-9; j_gene: TRBJ1-2; d_gene: NA; abundance: few; CDR3nt: TGTGCCAGCAGCTTGCTGAATCAGGAGGCCTATGGCTACACCTTC; CDR3aa: CASSLLNQEAYGYTF